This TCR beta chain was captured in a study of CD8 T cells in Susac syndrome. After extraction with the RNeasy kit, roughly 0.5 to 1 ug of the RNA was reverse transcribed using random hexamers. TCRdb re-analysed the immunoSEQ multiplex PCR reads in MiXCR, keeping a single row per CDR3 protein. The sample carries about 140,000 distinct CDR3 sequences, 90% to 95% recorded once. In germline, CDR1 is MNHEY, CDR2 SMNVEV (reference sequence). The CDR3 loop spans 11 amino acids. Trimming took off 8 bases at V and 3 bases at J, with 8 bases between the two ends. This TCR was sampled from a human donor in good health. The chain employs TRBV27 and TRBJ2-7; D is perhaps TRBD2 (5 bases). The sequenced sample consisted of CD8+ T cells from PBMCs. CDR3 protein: CASFDYYEQYF. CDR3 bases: TGTGCCAGCTTCGACTACTACGAGCAGTACTTC.